This TCR beta chain was recorded in a study of T cells in localized non-small cell lung cancer. The study, taken as a whole, reports: Within adjacent lung there appeared a median approximately 60 of the top 100 tumor clones. There was higher T cell clonality in uninvolved adjacent lung than in tumor, and it was highest there. Longer overall survival associated with higher blood T cell density; shorter survival with higher adjacent-lung clonality. Sequencing, confined to only one tumor region, leaves heterogeneity possible.

CDR1 and CDR2 from the germline V gene are SGDLS and YYNGEE. V was cut by 0 bases and J by 0 bases, with 8 bases left in between. The CDR3 sequence is 15 residues long. This clone was seen just once. Its antigen remains unidentified. TCRdb keeps only in-frame clones here, not all; method: immunoSEQ multiplex PCR. Of some 19,000 clones listed, 70% to 85% were seen once; the top ten hold more than 2%. V gene TRBV9 combines with J gene TRBJ2-3; D uncertain. This sample comprised peripheral blood, obtained before any cancer treatment. The source is a man aged 35 to 70 with stage I lung adenocarcinoma. Here the CDR3 reads CASSVVWGSTDTQYF. The CDR3 DNA reads as TGTGCCAGCAGCGTAGTATGGGGAAGCACAGATACGCAGTATTTT.